These 27 T cell receptor beta chains originate from one sample sequenced in a study of T cell responses to AZD1222 COVID-19 vaccine. The repertoire was sequenced with immunoSEQ multiplex PCR; TCRdb's copy has only in-frame clones and lacks some. The top ten clones hold 1.3% of a sample with around 80,000 clones, nearly 90% of them seen once. The sequencing here drew on peripheral blood, taken 28 days after the second AZD1222 dose. These receptors were taken from an adult who received the AZD1222 COVID-19 vaccine.

The V call is TRBV5-4, the J call TRBJ1-4; 8 positions agree with TRBD1. After removal of 3 bases from V and 6 bases from J, the junction contained 7 bases not matched to a gene. From germline, CDR1 is SGHNT and CDR2 YYREEE (reference sequence). This CDR3 region has 15 residues. CDR3 DNA: TGTGCCAGCAGCTCCCAGGCAGGGGGCGATGAAAAACTGTTTTTT. It translates to CASSSQAGGDEKLFF. Looking up the rest from reference TRBV5-4 and TRBJ1-4 gives the full variable domain: ETGVTQSPTHLIKTRGQQVTLRCSSQSGHNTVSWYQQALGQGPQFIFQYYREEENGRGNFPPRFSGLQFPNYSSELNVNALELDDSALYLCASSSQAGGDEKLFFGSGTQLSVL.

The genes are TRBV13 and TRBJ1-2; possible D gene TRBD1, 6 bases. The CDR3 covers 13 residues. CDR1 is PRHDT and CDR2 is FYEKMQ in the germline V gene (reference sequence). Trimming removed 2 bases at V and 7 bases at J, with 11 bases between. CDR3 sequence reads: CASSLSMGAGYTF. The CDR3 region has the DNA TGTGCCAGCAGCTTAAGTATGGGGGCTGGCTACACCTTC.

This chain uses TRBV9 with TRBJ1-3; D not certain. Germline CDR1 is SGDLS and CDR2 is YYNGEE. This CDR3 is 16 amino acids long. Trimming removed 0 bases from V and 0 bases from J, with 10 bases in between. CDR3 protein: CASSVVEGRSGNTIYF. The DNA of the CDR3 is TGTGCCAGCAGCGTAGTCGAAGGGCGCTCTGGAAACACCATATATTTT. The entire variable domain, with the rest obtained from reference TRBV9 and TRBJ1-3, is as follows: DSGVTQTPKHLITATGQRVTLRCSPRSGDLSVYWYQQSLDQGLQFLIQYYNGEERAKGNILERFSAQQFPDLHSELNLSSLELGDSALYFCASSVVEGRSGNTIYFGEGSWLTVV.

The CDR3 loop reads CASSIQTGLPPYGYTF. DNA for the CDR3: TGTGCCAGTAGCATCCAGACAGGGCTGCCTCCTTATGGCTACACCTTC. The chain links TRBV19 to TRBJ1-2; the match to TRBD1 covers 7 bases. The V segment lost 6 bases and the J segment 5 bases; nucleotides outside the gene matches: 15. This CDR3 spans 16 amino acids. The V gene's germline CDR1 is LNHDA and CDR2 SQIVND (reference sequence).

This chain links TRBV29-1 with TRBJ2-1; 7 bases align to TRBD2. Trimming cost V 7 bases and J 7 bases; bases outside gene matches: 10. The CDR3 sequence is 13 residues long. Germline V lookup: CDR1 SQVTM, CDR2 ANQGSEA. The CDR3 here is CSAPQRLANEQFF. The CDR3 nucleotides are TGCAGCGCCCCTCAAAGACTAGCAAATGAGCAGTTCTTC.

This sequence joins TRBV23-1 and TRBJ2-7; 8 bases agree with TRBD1. TRBV23-1 is marked as an open reading frame, function uncertain. This CDR3 region has 17 residues. After removal of 1 base from V and 0 bases from J, the junction contained 8 bases not matched to a gene. This CDR3 reads CASSQFCPDRASYEQYF. The DNA of the CDR3 is TGCGCCAGCAGTCAATTTTGCCCGGACAGGGCCTCCTACGAGCAGTACTTC.

The CDR3 bases are TGCAGCGTCGGGGACAGGACCGGGGAGCTGTTTTTT. It codes for CSVGDRTGELFF. The chain carries TRBV29-1 and TRBJ2-2; TRBD1 agrees at 8 bases. The CDR3 is 12 residues long. V lost 6 bases to trimming and J lost 5 bases; unmatched junction nucleotides: 2. Germline V gene data show CDR1 as SQVTM and CDR2 as ANQGSEA.

There are a few counts of this clone. This CDR3 is CASSLGGARGLLQAFF. The CDR3 DNA reads as TGCGCCAGCAGCTTGGGAGGGGCCAGGGGTTTGCTCCAAGCTTTCTTT. The rearrangement links TRBV5-1 to TRBJ1-1; TRBD1 is a possible D gene (6 bases). Trimming left V 0 bases short and J 9 bases short, with 21 bases between. The CDR3 loop spans 16 amino acids. CDR1 is SGHRS, CDR2 YFSETQ, per germline.

This chain links TRBV14 with TRBJ1-2; unclear D gene. This CDR3 contains 17 residues. V shed 1 base and J shed 7 bases, with 22 bases lying between them. The germline gives CDR1 SGHDN, CDR2 FVKESK. CDR3 DNA sequence: TGTGCCAGCAGCCAAGTCCCACTATATCAAACGGGTGGTGGCTACACCTTC. Protein: CASSQVPLYQTGGGYTF.

The chain is built from TRBV6-5 and TRBJ2-5, with D perhaps being TRBD1 or TRBD2 (5 bases each). V was clipped by 2 bases and J by 1 base, with 14 bases between them. The CDR3 loop spans 16 amino acids. Germline V gene data show CDR1 as MNHEY and CDR2 as SVGAGI. The CDR3 loop is CASSYPRGTSQETQYF. The CDR3 DNA reads TGTGCCAGCAGTTACCCCCGAGGGACCTCCCAAGAGACCCAGTACTTC.

V usage is TRBV21-1 and J usage is TRBJ2-1; TRBD2 reflects the table's D call only, with no check against the DNA. TRBV21-1 is flagged as a pseudogene. The CDR3 has 16 residues. The CDR3 nucleotides read TGTGCCAGCAGCAAAGATATAGCGGGAGCGAATAATGAGCAGTTCTTC. Translating it yields CASSKDIAGANNEQFF.

This chain connects TRBV10-3 to TRBJ1-6; D is unresolved. Trimming removed 4 bases at V and 0 bases at J, with 7 bases between. Germline CDR1 ENHRY, CDR2 SYGVKD. The CDR3 sequence is 15 residues long. The CDR3 region is CAISGGSSYNSPLHF. The CDR3 DNA reads as TGTGCCATCAGTGGTGGTAGCTCCTATAATTCACCCCTCCACTTT.

The gene calls are TRBV7-3 and TRBJ1-6; D not certain. Trimming removed 5 bases at V and 0 bases at J, with 5 bases between. The CDR3 is 14 residues long. Germline V gives CDR1 SGHTA, CDR2 FQGTGA. This CDR3 reads CASSRSSYNSPLHF. The CDR3 DNA follows: TGTGCCAGCAGCAGGAGCTCCTATAATTCACCCCTCCACTTT.

The sample holds a few counts of this clone. The gene calls are TRBV7-2 and TRBJ1-5; maybe TRBD1 (6 bases). Deletions cut 5 bases from V and 0 bases from J, with 11 bases between. CDR1 and CDR2 (germline): SGHTA, FQGNSA. The CDR3 totals 15 residues. The CDR3 DNA is TGTGCCAGCAGCCCCGAGGGGGTTAGCAATCAGCCCCAGCATTTT. It encodes CASSPEGVSNQPQHF. Full variable domain (remainder filled in from reference TRBV7-2 and TRBJ1-5): GAGVSQSPSNKVTEKGKDVELRCDPISGHTALYWYRQSLGQGLEFLIYFQGNSAPDKSGLPSDRFSAERTGGSVSTLTIQRTQQEDSAVYLCASSPEGVSNQPQHFGDGTRLSIL.

The chain employs TRBV19 and TRBJ1-4; a weak D match, TRBD1 (5 bases). The V gene's germline CDR1 is LNHDA and CDR2 SQIVND (reference sequence). This CDR3 comprises 14 residues. V gave up 5 bases and J gave up 5 bases, with 12 bases separating them. Here the CDR3 reads CASSGFKGNEKLFF. As DNA, the CDR3 is TGTGCCAGTAGTGGCTTTAAGGGGAATGAAAAACTGTTTTTT.

The chain is built from TRBV9 and TRBJ2-2; 13 nucleotides agree with TRBD2. V gave up 4 bases and J gave up 0 bases; unmatched junction bases: 9. The CDR3 runs 19 residues. Looked up from germline, CDR1 is SGDLS and CDR2 is YYNGEE. The DNA for the CDR3 is TGTGCCAGCAGCCCTTACGGGACTAGCGGGATTTCGAACACCGGGGAGCTGTTTTTT. Residues: CASSPYGTSGISNTGELFF.

V is TRBV10-3 and J is TRBJ1-1, with a possible D match to TRBD1 (5 bases). This CDR3 is built from 12 residues. V was shortened by 8 bases and J by 7 bases, with 14 bases between the two germline ends. The germline V gene has CDR1 ENHRY and CDR2 SYGVKD. As DNA, the CDR3 is TGTGCCATCGGGGAAAGACAGATTGAAGCTTTCTTT. It codes for CAIGERQIEAFF.

The DNA for the CDR3 is TGTGCCATCTGCCAGCGGGAGGGGGATGAGCAGTTCTTC. This codes for CAICQREGDEQFF. The chain has TRBV10-3 and TRBJ2-1; 10 bases agree with TRBD2. There are 13 residues in the CDR3. V was pared by 8 bases and J by 8 bases, with 6 bases of the junction left unmatched. In germline, CDR1 is ENHRY, CDR2 SYGVKD.

The chain recombines TRBV7-7 with TRBJ1-1; the D is unclear. Looked up from germline, CDR1 is SSHAT and CDR2 is FNYEAQ (reference sequence). CDR3 length: 13 amino acids. Trimming removed 9 bases from V and 2 bases from J, with 13 bases in between. The CDR3 loop is CASRRDLNTEAFF. The CDR3 DNA is TGTGCCAGTCGGAGGGATCTAAACACTGAAGCTTTCTTT.

The rearrangement uses TRBV4-2 and TRBJ2-5, with 8 bases that match TRBD2. V gave up 3 bases and J gave up 4 bases; unmatched junction bases: 1. Germline V lookup: CDR1 LGHNA, CDR2 YNFKEQ. The CDR3 is 13 residues long. The CDR3 coding sequence is TGTGCCAGCAGCCAGAGCGGGGGAGAGACCCAGTACTTC. It encodes CASSQSGGETQYF.

The chain carries TRBV5-1 and TRBJ2-3, with unresolved D. The CDR3 spans 15 residues. V lost 2 bases and J 6 bases, leaving 16 bases between the germline ends. The germline V gene has CDR1 SGHRS and CDR2 YFSETQ. The CDR3 DNA follows: TGCGCCAGCAGCTTAAGTAGTCTGGGTCCGGATACGCAGTATTTT. This translates into CASSLSSLGPDTQYF.

The chain has TRBV9 and TRBJ1-4; no clear D gene. Deletions cut 4 bases from V and 0 bases from J, with 10 bases between. The CDR3 is 15 amino acids. Germline V gene data show CDR1 as SGDLS and CDR2 as YYNGEE. The CDR3 reads CASSTTPATNEKLFF. As DNA, the CDR3 is TGTGCCAGCAGCACGACACCTGCAACTAATGAAAAACTGTTTTTT.

This clone was seen a single time. The gene calls are TRBV5-1 and TRBJ2-5; D ambiguous. The length of the CDR3 is 14 residues. The V gene's germline CDR1 is SGHRS and CDR2 YFSETQ. Trimming removed 1 base at V and 7 bases at J, with 14 bases between. For the CDR3, the DNA is TGCGCCAGCAGCTTGACGGCCCCCGCTAGGACCCAGTACTTC. Amino acids: CASSLTAPARTQYF.

The CDR3 nucleotides are TGTGCCAGTAGTATTTTATACTCCTCCGGGACAGGGGGTTATGGCTACACCTTC. The encoded protein is CASSILYSSGTGGYGYTF. The gene calls are TRBV19 and TRBJ1-2, with TRBD1 matching 11 bases. Germline V gene data show CDR1 as LNHDA and CDR2 as SQIVND (reference sequence). V shed 3 bases, J shed 5 bases, and the junction held 14 bases outside the gene matches. The CDR3 spans 18 residues.

This sequence joins TRBV5-1 and TRBJ2-2; D is uncertain. The CDR3 has 14 residues. V was trimmed by 0 bases and J by 6 bases, leaving 9 bases between them. Germline V gene data show CDR1 as SGHRS and CDR2 as YFSETQ. The CDR3 region has the DNA TGCGCCAGCAGCTTGGCCAGTGGGGCCGGGGAGCTGTTTTTT. Translation gives CASSLASGAGELFF.

The genes are TRBV27 and TRBJ1-1, with 12 bases that match TRBD1. V lost 5 bases and J lost 6; bases outside the gene matches: 4. There are 14 residues in the CDR3. The germline V gene has CDR1 MNHEY and CDR2 SMNVEV (reference sequence). The chain's CDR3 is CASSPGQGASEAFF. The CDR3 DNA reads as TGTGCCAGCAGTCCGGGACAGGGGGCATCTGAAGCTTTCTTT.

This chain uses TRBV6-6 with TRBJ1-4, with D possibly TRBD1 on 6 matching bases. CDR3 length: 14 residues. Germline-derived CDR1 and CDR2 are MNHNY and SVGAGI (reference sequence). V was trimmed by 4 bases and J by 2 bases, leaving 8 bases between them. As DNA, the CDR3 is TGTGCCAGCAGTTTAACAGGGACTAATGAAAAACTGTTTTTT. It codes for CASSLTGTNEKLFF.